Shown below are 13 T cell receptor beta chains from a single sample sequenced in a study of Ad26.COV2.S vaccination and SARS-CoV-2 variants. The treatment here: 15 to 20 received Ad26.COV2.S at low or high dose, single or two shots; about five received placebo; per-sample allocation not given. Sample collection was performed on day 63 after the first vaccine or placebo injection. Profiling relied on immunoSEQ multiplex PCR, and the TCRdb table lists in-frame clones only, not all of them. The sample records 350,000 to 500,000 clones, 90% being singletons. The specimen comprised peripheral blood, sampled in a trial of Ad26.COV2.S vaccine versus placebo. The receptor set was obtained from a person aged 18 to 59 who received the Ad26.COV2.S COVID-19 vaccine or a placebo.

A few counts support this clone. Additional DNA sequences in this sample encode the identical CDR3. V is TRBV15 and J is TRBJ2-7; the match to TRBD1 covers 9 bases. Germline V gene data show CDR1 as LNHNV and CDR2 as YYDKDF (reference sequence). V trimming: 3 bases; J trimming: 2 bases; junction bases outside the gene matches: 2. The CDR3 is 14 amino acids. The chain's CDR3 is CATSRDRGPYEQYF. The CDR3 bases are TGTGCCACCAGCAGGGACAGGGGACCCTACGAGCAGTACTTC.

This chain uses TRBV4-2 with TRBJ2-3, with TRBD2 as a possible D gene (6 bases). Germline V CDR1 and CDR2: LGHNA, YNFKEQ. CDR3 length equals 15 residues. Trimming took 0 bases from V and 4 from J, leaving 11 bases between them. The CDR3 sequence: CASSQDGGVADTQYF. The CDR3 DNA sequence: TGTGCCAGCAGCCAAGATGGAGGGGTTGCAGATACGCAGTATTTT.

J is TRBJ2-2 and V is TRBV3-1 (or the pseudogene TRBV3-2); no reliable D call. The CDR3 is 15 amino acids. Looked up from germline, CDR1 is LGHDT and CDR2 is YNNKEL (reference sequence). Trimming cost V 4 bases and J 1 base, with 10 bases left between them. The DNA for the CDR3 is TGTGCCAGCAGCCCGAACCGGAAGAACACCGGGGAGCTGTTTTTT. This sequence encodes CASSPNRKNTGELFF.

This clone has a single count. The rearrangement links TRBV7-2 to TRBJ2-7, with a tentative D call TRBD1 (5 bases). Germline V CDR1 and CDR2: SGHTA, FQGNSA. The CDR3 runs 15 residues. The V end lost 0 bases, the J end lost 2 bases, and 11 bases lay between the germline ends. CDR3 in amino acids: CASSLALQVPYEQYF. CDR3 bases: TGTGCCAGCAGCTTAGCTCTACAGGTCCCCTACGAGCAGTACTTC. Full variable domain (rest looked up from reference TRBV7-2 and TRBJ2-7): GAGVSQSPSNKVTEKGKDVELRCDPISGHTALYWYRQSLGQGLEFLIYFQGNSAPDKSGLPSDRFSAERTGGSVSTLTIQRTQQEDSAVYLCASSLALQVPYEQYFGPGTRLTVT.

The chain links TRBV3-1 (or the pseudogene TRBV3-2) to TRBJ2-1; D ambiguous. Germline-derived CDR1 and CDR2 are LGHDT and YNNKEL (reference sequence). Trimming left V 0 bases short and J 3 bases short, with 12 bases between. This CDR3 comprises 16 residues. The CDR3 reads CASSQEINSDYNEQFF. The CDR3 DNA sequence: TGTGCCAGCAGCCAAGAAATCAACTCCGACTACAATGAGCAGTTCTTC.

The chain uses TRBV27 and TRBJ1-2; D is perhaps TRBD1 (5 bases). Germline V CDR1 and CDR2: MNHEY, SMNVEV (reference sequence). CDR3 size: 12 residues. Trimming cost V 5 bases and J 8 bases, with 12 bases left between them. CDR3 nucleotides: TGTGCCAGCAGTGGAGAAGCAGGGGGCTACACCTTC. It encodes CASSGEAGGYTF.

V is TRBV15 and J is TRBJ2-1; TRBD2 matches at 10 bases. The germline gives CDR1 LNHNV, CDR2 YYDKDF (reference sequence). V lost 1 base, J lost 5 bases, and 5 bases stayed unmatched. The length of the CDR3 is 16 residues. CDR3 in DNA: TGTGCCACCAGCAGAGCGAGCGGGAGGGCCCACAATGAGCAGTTCTTC. This gives the protein CATSRASGRAHNEQFF.

The chain combines TRBV5-4 with TRBJ2-1, with 10 bases lining up with TRBD1. The trim removed 0 bases at V and 9 bases at J, leaving 6 bases unmatched. Germline V gene data show CDR1 as SGHNT and CDR2 as YYREEE (reference sequence). The CDR3 is made up of 15 amino acids. The CDR3 reads CASSLAGTGDREQFF. In DNA, the CDR3 is TGTGCCAGCAGCTTGGCAGGGACAGGGGATCGTGAGCAGTTCTTC.

This clone has just a few counts. The CDR3: CASSPRPGAFEQPQHF. The CDR3 bases are TGTGCCAGCTCACCACGCCCGGGGGCGTTCGAACAGCCCCAGCATTTT. V gene TRBV18 combines with J gene TRBJ1-5; D possibly corresponds to TRBD1 (6 bases). CDR1 and CDR2 (germline): KGHSH, LQKENI. V was pared by 1 base and J by 7 bases, with 17 bases between. CDR3 size: 16 residues.

J is TRBJ1-5 and V is TRBV20-1; 9 nucleotides line up with TRBD1. V trimming: 3 bases; J trimming: 7 bases; junction bases outside the gene matches: 10. Germline-derived CDR1 and CDR2 are DFQATT and SNEGSKA (reference sequence). There are 15 residues in the CDR3. The CDR3 here is CSASQGQGFGQPQHF. CDR3 nucleotide sequence: TGCAGTGCTAGTCAGGGACAGGGTTTTGGGCAGCCCCAGCATTTT.

The V call is TRBV7-8, the J call TRBJ2-1; 12 positions match TRBD2. After removal of 1 base from V and 9 bases from J, the junction contained 7 bases not matched to a gene. There are 16 residues in the CDR3. Germline-derived CDR1 and CDR2 are SGHVS and FQNEAQ. The CDR3 loop is CASSLELAGGVSEQFF. The CDR3 DNA reads TGTGCCAGCAGCTTAGAGCTAGCGGGAGGGGTCAGTGAGCAGTTCTTC.

Worth noting for this clone: This CDR3 is also generated by other DNA sequences in the sample. The V and J genes are TRBV7-9 and TRBJ2-1; no clear D gene. This CDR3 region has 11 residues. Germline CDR1 SEHNR, CDR2 FQNEAQ (reference sequence). Trimming left V 3 bases short and J 7 bases short, with 4 bases between. CDR3 DNA: TGTGCCAGCAGCTTTTCAAATGAGCAGTTCTTC. Protein: CASSFSNEQFF.

The chain joins TRBV19 to TRBJ2-1; the D gene is possibly TRBD2 (5 bases). Germline loops: CDR1 LNHDA, CDR2 SQIVND (reference sequence). Trimming pared 4 bases from V and 0 bases from J, leaving 7 bases between. The CDR3 extends over 14 amino acids. The CDR3, as DNA: TGTGCCAGTAGTAGTAGCGTCTCCTACAATGAGCAGTTCTTC. The encoded protein is CASSSSVSYNEQFF.